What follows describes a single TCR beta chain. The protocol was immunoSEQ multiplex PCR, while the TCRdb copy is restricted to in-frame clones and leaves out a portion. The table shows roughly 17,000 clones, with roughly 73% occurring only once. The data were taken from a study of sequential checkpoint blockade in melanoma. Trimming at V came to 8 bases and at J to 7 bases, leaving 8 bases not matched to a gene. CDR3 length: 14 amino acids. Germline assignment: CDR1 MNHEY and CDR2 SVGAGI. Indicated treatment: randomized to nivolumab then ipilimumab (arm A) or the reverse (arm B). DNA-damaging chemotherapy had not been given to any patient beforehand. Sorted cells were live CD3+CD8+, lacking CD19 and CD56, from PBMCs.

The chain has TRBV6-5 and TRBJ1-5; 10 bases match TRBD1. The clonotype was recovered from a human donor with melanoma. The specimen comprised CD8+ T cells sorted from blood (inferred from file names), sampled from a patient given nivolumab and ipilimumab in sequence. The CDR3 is CASEFGQGEQPQHF. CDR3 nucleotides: TGTGCCAGCGAATTCGGACAGGGGGAACAGCCCCAGCATTTT.